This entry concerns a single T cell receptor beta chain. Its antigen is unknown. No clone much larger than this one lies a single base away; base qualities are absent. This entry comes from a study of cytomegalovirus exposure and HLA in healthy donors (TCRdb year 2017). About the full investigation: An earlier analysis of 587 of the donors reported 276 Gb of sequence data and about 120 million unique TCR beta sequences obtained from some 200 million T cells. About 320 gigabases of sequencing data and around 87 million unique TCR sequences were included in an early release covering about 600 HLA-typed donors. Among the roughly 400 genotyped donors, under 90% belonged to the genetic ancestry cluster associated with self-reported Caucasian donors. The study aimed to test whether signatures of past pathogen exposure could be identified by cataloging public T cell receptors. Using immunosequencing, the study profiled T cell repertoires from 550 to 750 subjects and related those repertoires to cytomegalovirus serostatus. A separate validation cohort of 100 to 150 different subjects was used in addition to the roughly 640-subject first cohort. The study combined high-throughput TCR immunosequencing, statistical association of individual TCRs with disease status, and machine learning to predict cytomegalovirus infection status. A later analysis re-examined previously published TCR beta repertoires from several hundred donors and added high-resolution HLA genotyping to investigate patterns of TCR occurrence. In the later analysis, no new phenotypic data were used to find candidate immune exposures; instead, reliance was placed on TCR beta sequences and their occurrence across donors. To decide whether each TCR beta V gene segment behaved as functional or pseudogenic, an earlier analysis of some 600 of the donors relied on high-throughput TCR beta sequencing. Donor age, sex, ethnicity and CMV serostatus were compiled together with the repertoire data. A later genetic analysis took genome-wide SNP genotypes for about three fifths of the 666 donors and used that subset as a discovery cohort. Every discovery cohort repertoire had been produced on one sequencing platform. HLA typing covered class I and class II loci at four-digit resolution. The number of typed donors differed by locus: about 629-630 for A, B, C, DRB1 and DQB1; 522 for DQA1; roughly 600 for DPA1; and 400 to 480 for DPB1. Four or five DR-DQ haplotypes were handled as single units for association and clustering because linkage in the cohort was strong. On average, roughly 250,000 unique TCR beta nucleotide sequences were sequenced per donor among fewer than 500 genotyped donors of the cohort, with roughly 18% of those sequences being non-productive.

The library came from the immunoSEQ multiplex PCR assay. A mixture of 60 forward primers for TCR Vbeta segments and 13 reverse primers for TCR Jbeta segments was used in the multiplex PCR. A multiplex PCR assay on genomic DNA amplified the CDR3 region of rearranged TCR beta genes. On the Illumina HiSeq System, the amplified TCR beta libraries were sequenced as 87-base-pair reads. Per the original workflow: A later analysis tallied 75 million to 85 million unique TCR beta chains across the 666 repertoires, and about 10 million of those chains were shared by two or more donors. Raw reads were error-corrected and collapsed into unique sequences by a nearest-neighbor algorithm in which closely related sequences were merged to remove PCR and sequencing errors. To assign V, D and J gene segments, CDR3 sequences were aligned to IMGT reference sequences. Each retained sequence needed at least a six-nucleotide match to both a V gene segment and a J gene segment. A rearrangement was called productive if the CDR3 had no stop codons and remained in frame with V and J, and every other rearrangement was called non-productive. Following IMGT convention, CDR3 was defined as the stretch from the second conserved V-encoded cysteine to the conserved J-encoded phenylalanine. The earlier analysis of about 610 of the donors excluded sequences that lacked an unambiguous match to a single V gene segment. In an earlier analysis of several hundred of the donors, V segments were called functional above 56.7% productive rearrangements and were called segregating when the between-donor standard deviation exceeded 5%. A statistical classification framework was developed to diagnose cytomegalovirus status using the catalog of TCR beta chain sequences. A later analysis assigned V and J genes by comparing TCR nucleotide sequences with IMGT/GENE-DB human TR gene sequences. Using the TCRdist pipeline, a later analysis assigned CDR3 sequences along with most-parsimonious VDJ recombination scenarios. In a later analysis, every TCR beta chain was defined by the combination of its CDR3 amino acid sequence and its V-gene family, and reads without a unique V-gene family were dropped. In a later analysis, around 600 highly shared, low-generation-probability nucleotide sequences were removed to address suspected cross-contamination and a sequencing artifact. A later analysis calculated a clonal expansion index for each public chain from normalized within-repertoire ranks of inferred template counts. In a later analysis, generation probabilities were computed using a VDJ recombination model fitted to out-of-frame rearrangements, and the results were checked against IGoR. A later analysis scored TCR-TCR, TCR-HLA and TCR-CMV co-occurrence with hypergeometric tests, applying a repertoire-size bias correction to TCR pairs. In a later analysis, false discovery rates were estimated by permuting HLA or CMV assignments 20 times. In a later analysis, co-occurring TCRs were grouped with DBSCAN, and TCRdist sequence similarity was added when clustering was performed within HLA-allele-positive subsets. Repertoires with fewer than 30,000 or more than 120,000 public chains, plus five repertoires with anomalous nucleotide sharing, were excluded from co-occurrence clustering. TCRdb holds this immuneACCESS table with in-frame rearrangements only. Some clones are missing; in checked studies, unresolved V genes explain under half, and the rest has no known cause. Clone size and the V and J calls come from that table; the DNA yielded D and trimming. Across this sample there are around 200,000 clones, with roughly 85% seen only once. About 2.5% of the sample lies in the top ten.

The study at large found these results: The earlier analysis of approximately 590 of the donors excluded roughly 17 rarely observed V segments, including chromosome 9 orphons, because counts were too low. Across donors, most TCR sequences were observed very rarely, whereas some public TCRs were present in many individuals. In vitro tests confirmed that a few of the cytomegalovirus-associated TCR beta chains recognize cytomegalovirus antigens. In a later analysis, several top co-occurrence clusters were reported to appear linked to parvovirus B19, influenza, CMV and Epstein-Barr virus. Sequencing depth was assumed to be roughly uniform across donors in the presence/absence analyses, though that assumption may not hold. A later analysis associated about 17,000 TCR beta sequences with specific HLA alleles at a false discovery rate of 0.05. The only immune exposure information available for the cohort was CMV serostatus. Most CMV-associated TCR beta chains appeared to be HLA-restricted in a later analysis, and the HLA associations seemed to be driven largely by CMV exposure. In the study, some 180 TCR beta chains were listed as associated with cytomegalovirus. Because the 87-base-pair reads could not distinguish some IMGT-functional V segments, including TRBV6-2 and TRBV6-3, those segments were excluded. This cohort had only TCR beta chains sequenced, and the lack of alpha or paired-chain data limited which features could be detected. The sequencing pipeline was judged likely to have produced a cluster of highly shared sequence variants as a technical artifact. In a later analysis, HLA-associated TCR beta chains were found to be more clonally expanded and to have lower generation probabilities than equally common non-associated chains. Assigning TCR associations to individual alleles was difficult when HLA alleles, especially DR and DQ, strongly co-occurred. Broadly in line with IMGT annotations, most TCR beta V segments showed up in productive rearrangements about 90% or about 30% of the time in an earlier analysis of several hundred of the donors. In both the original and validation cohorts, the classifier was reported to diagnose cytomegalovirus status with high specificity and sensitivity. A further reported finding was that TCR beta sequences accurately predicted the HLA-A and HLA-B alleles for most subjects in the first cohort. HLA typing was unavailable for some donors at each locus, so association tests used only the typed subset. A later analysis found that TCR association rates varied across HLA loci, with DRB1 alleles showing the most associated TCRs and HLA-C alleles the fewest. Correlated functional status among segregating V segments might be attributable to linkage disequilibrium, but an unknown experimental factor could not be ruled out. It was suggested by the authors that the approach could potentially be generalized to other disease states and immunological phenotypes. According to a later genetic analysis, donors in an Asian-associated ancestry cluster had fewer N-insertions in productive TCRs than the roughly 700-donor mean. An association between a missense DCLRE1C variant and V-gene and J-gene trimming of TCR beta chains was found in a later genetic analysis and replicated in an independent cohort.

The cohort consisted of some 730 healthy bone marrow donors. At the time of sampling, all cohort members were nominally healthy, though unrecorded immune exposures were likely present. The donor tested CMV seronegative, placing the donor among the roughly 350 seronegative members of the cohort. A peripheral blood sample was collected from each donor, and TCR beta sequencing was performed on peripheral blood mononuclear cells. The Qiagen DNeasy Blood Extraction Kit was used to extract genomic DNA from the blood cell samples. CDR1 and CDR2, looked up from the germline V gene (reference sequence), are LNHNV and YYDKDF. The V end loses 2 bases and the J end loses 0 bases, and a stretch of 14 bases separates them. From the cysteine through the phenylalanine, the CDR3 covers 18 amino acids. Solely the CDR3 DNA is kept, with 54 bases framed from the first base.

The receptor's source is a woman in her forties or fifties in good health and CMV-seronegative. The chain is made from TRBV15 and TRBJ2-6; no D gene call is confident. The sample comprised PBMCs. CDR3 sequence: CATSRPTIGASGANVLTF. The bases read TGTGCCACCAGCAGACCCACGATTGGAGCCTCTGGGGCCAACGTCCTGACTTTC.